The next 29 T cell receptor beta chains were all read from a single sample in a study of shared clonotypes between healthy human individuals. TCRdb's copy holds only in-frame clones and misses some; the assay was immunoSEQ multiplex PCR. The sample shows 1 million to 1.2 million clones, approximately 75% of them seen only once. The specimen was memory CD4+ T cells from PBMCs. Documented subset: CD45RA-negative fraction. The receptors were sampled from a man younger than 35 in good health. Some clones in this sample may be carry-over from other donors' samples.

Note on this clone: A much larger clone lies one base from this, so it may be a read error. Other nucleotide sequences from this sample produce the same CDR3. This chain joins TRBV7-3 and TRBJ1-1; D not certain. V was trimmed by 0 bases and J by 1 base, leaving 3 bases between them. Germline lookup yields CDR1 SGHTA and CDR2 FQGTGA. The CDR3 contains 13 residues. The CDR3 loop reads CASSLTANTEAFF. The CDR3 DNA follows: TGTGCCAGCAGCTTAACAGCGAACACTGAAGCTTTCTTT.

This clone was counted a single time. V usage is TRBV7-3 and J usage is TRBJ2-1; D perhaps matches TRBD1 (7 bases). This CDR3 spans 16 amino acids. V was shortened by 5 bases and J by 5 bases, with 19 bases between the two germline ends. Germline V lookup: CDR1 SGHTA, CDR2 FQGTGA. CDR3 in amino acids: CASSSATGTYNNEQFF. CDR3 DNA sequence: TGTGCCAGCAGCAGCGCGACAGGGACTTACAACAATGAGCAGTTCTTC.

This clone was seen repeatedly, ten times or more. J is TRBJ2-4 and V is TRBV7-9, with a possible D match to TRBD2 (5 bases). V was pared by 4 bases and J by 0 bases, with 13 bases between. This CDR3 region has 16 residues. The germline gives CDR1 SEHNR, CDR2 FQNEAQ (reference sequence). CDR3 protein: CASSSTSRGAKNIQYF. CDR3 nucleotides: TGTGCCAGCAGCTCCACAAGCCGGGGAGCCAAAAACATTCAGTACTTC.

This clone was counted ten times or more. V and J are TRBV6-5 and TRBJ1-4; 7 bases are a match to TRBD1. V shed 6 bases, J shed 6 bases, and the junction held 7 bases outside the gene matches. CDR1 and CDR2 (germline): MNHEY, SVGAGI. The CDR3 loop spans 14 amino acids. Here the CDR3 reads CASRNQGGDEKLFF. DNA for the CDR3: TGTGCCAGCAGAAATCAGGGGGGGGATGAAAAACTGTTTTTT.

This clone is a singleton in its sample. The chain is built from TRBV4-2 and TRBJ2-5; the D gene is possibly TRBD1 (7 bases). Between the trimmed V and J ends, which lost 4 bases and 4 bases, there was a span of 16 bases. The CDR3 spans 15 residues. Germline V CDR1 and CDR2: LGHNA, YNFKEQ. The CDR3 loop reads CASSPGGLRRETQYF. The DNA of the CDR3 is TGTGCCAGCAGCCCAGGGGGGCTCCGAAGAGAGACCCAGTACTTC.

The rearrangement joins TRBV5-1 to TRBJ2-2, with a possible D match to TRBD1 (6 bases). V dropped 5 bases and J dropped 3 bases, with 23 bases sitting between them. Germline CDR1 is SGHRS and CDR2 is YFSETQ. This CDR3 has 18 residues. The CDR3, as DNA: TGCGCCAGCAGTGCGGCAGGGGCACAGGCTCTTTACACCGGGGAGCTGTTTTTT. It translates to CASSAAGAQALYTGELFF. Combining the CDR3 with reference TRBV5-1 and TRBJ2-2 gives the whole variable domain KAGVTQTPRYLIKTRGQQVTLSCSPISGHRSVSWYQQTPGQGLQFLFEYFSETQRNKGNFPGRFSGRQFSNSRSEMNVSTLELGDSALYLCASSAAGAQALYTGELFFGEGSRLTVL.

The V gene is TRBV6-5, the J gene TRBJ1-2; a possible D gene is TRBD1 (5 bases). This CDR3 spans 13 amino acids. The V and J ends lost 5 bases and 8 bases respectively, with 15 bases between them. Germline CDR1 and CDR2: MNHEY and SVGAGI. The CDR3 nucleotides read TGTGCCAGCAGTCGGGACGTCTCTCGGGGCTACACCTTC. Its translation is CASSRDVSRGYTF.

The chain carries TRBV9 and TRBJ2-3; D is uncertain. In germline, CDR1 is SGDLS, CDR2 YYNGEE. The V end lost 0 bases, the J end lost 1 base, and 9 bases lay between the germline ends. The CDR3 is made up of 15 amino acids. The CDR3: CASSVESGRTDTQYF. CDR3 coding DNA: TGTGCCAGCAGCGTAGAATCGGGCCGCACAGATACGCAGTATTTT.

The DNA of the CDR3 is TGTGCCAGCGCCGGACAGGGGGCCGGCGATGAGCAGTTCTTC. Encoded protein: CASAGQGAGDEQFF. This chain connects TRBV7-3 to TRBJ2-1; 11 nucleotides match TRBD1. Per the germline V gene, CDR1 is SGHTA and CDR2 is FQGTGA. Trimming cost V 8 bases and J 8 bases; bases outside gene matches: 8. There are 14 residues in the CDR3. The full variable domain, with the rest looked up from reference TRBV7-3 and TRBJ2-1, is GAGVSQTPSNKVTEKGKYVELRCDPISGHTALYWYRQSLGQGPEFLIYFQGTGAADDSGLPNDRFFAVRPEGSVSTLKIQRTERGDSAVYLCASAGQGAGDEQFFGPGTRLTVL.

This clone was seen a single time. The chain employs TRBV27 and TRBJ2-7; 9 bases align to TRBD1. The CDR3 sequence is 15 residues long. CDR1 and CDR2 from the germline V gene are MNHEY and SMNVEV (reference sequence). Trimming removed 2 bases from V and 2 bases from J; junction bases left unmatched: 4. CDR3 coding DNA: TGTGCCAGCAGTTTAAGACAGGGGGTTGCCTACGAGCAGTACTTC. This gives the protein CASSLRQGVAYEQYF.

The gene calls are TRBV4-3 and TRBJ2-2; TRBD2 is a possible D gene (5 bases). Germline V CDR1 and CDR2: LGHNA, YSLEER. The CDR3 consists of 17 residues. V lost 0 bases and J 0 bases, leaving 11 bases between the germline ends. In DNA form, the CDR3 reads TGCGCCAGCAGCCAAGATCTAACGGGGACGAACACCGGGGAGCTGTTTTTT. Protein: CASSQDLTGTNTGELFF.

The chain recombines TRBV19 with TRBJ2-1; D gene unclear. Germline V gives CDR1 LNHDA, CDR2 SQIVND (reference sequence). This CDR3 spans 16 amino acids. The V end was cut by 3 bases, the J end by 5 bases, with 17 bases between. In DNA, the CDR3 is TGTGCCAGTAGTATCTTCGGAAGTTATTCTGACAATGAGCAGTTCTTC. It specifies CASSIFGSYSDNEQFF.

This clone has a handful of counts. The chain is built from TRBV5-1 and TRBJ2-1; D not certain. V shed 5 bases and J shed 10 bases, with 19 bases lying between them. Germline CDR1 and CDR2: SGHRS and YFSETQ. The CDR3 spans 14 residues. CDR3 DNA sequence: TGCGCCAGCAGGTTAGAGCCCCCCCGTTTGGAGCAGTTCTTC. This gives the protein CASRLEPPRLEQFF.

CDR3 residues: CAWSVSGLLGETQYF. DNA for the CDR3: TGTGCCTGGAGTGTATCCGGACTCCTTGGGGAGACCCAGTACTTC. The gene calls are TRBV30 and TRBJ2-5, with D possibly matching TRBD2 (5 bases). Germline values: CDR1 GTSNPN, CDR2 SVGIG (reference sequence). Trimming pared 0 bases from V and 5 bases from J, leaving 16 bases between. CDR3 length: 15 residues.

The chain employs TRBV5-1 and TRBJ2-3; TRBD2 matches at 10 bases. There are 16 residues in the CDR3. Germline lookup yields CDR1 SGHRS and CDR2 YFSETQ. The junction had 7 bases not matched to a gene; V was cut back by 0 bases and J by 6 bases. The CDR3 region has the DNA TGCGCCAGCAGCTTGGGCCTAGCGGGAGAAGCGGATACGCAGTATTTT. Its translation: CASSLGLAGEADTQYF.

The chain recombines TRBV23-1 with TRBJ2-7; 9 nucleotides agree with TRBD2. TRBV23-1 is designated an ORF whose function remains uncertain. CDR3 size: 15 residues. After removal of 3 bases from V and 7 bases from J, the junction contained 10 bases not matched to a gene. CDR3 region: CASSHSSSGAGEQYF. In nucleotides, the CDR3 is TGCGCCAGCAGTCACTCTTCTAGCGGGGCGGGGGAGCAGTACTTC.

Ten or more counts support this clone. This CDR3 reads CASSFRDSFEAFF. Here the CDR3 DNA reads TGTGCCAGCAGCTTCCGGGACAGCTTTGAAGCTTTCTTT. The chain links TRBV11-2 to TRBJ1-1; 7 nucleotides match TRBD1. The V and J ends lost 3 bases and 7 bases, in that order; junction bases with no gene match: 5. Germline V gives CDR1 SGHAT, CDR2 FQNNGV. This CDR3 spans 13 amino acids. Looking up the rest from reference TRBV11-2 and TRBJ1-1 gives the full variable domain: EAGVAQSPRYKIIEKRQSVAFWCNPISGHATLYWYQQILGQGPKLLIQFQNNGVVDDSQLPKDRFSAERLKGVDSTLKIQPAKLEDSAVYLCASSFRDSFEAFFGQGTRLTVV.

This clone was counted a single time. The chain has TRBV9 and TRBJ2-6; D is ambiguous. The germline gives CDR1 SGDLS, CDR2 YYNGEE. The V and J ends lost 4 bases and 0 bases respectively, with 11 bases between them. CDR3 length: 16 residues. Here the CDR3 reads CASSPWVGSGANVLTF. The CDR3 bases are TGTGCCAGCAGCCCCTGGGTCGGCTCTGGGGCCAACGTCCTGACTTTC.

The chain recombines TRBV5-1 with TRBJ2-3; no clear D gene. CDR1 and CDR2 from the germline V gene are SGHRS and YFSETQ. The CDR3 is made up of 15 amino acids. Trimming took off 1 base at V and 1 base at J, with 10 bases between the two ends. The CDR3 region has the DNA TGCGCCAGCAGCTTGCGCCGATCCGGCACAGATACGCAGTATTTT. Translation: CASSLRRSGTDTQYF.

V and J are TRBV4-1 and TRBJ2-2; tentative D call: TRBD1 (5 bases). The V gene lost 4 bases and the J gene lost 3 bases, with 15 bases spanning the gap. CDR1 is MGHRA, CDR2 YSYEKL, per germline. The CDR3 totals 16 residues. The CDR3, as DNA: TGCGCCAGCAGCCTCAGGGCTGTTCAGGACACCGGGGAGCTGTTTTTT. Protein: CASSLRAVQDTGELFF.

The chain is built from TRBV7-8 and TRBJ2-5; possibly TRBD1 or TRBD2 for D (6 bases each). The CDR3 runs to 14 residues. Trimming removed 1 base from V and 5 bases from J, with 11 bases in between. CDR1 is SGHVS and CDR2 is FQNEAQ in the germline V gene. CDR3 protein: CASSLVGAGETQYF. CDR3 bases: TGTGCCAGCAGCTTAGTGGGGGCGGGGGAGACCCAGTACTTC.

The V call is TRBV25-1, the J call TRBJ2-5; D possibly corresponds to TRBD1 (6 bases). Trimming took off 5 bases at V and 5 bases at J, with 18 bases between the two ends. The CDR3 is 15 amino acids. CDR1 MGHDK and CDR2 SYGVNS come from the germline V gene. This chain's CDR3 is CASSRDTGQWETQYF. CDR3 sequence (DNA): TGTGCCAGCAGTCGAGACACGGGACAATGGGAGACCCAGTACTTC.

The chain couples TRBV6-6 to TRBJ1-1, with D uncertain. This CDR3 comprises 12 residues. Germline assignment: CDR1 MNHNY and CDR2 SVGAGI (reference sequence). V lost 6 bases and J lost 5, with 10 bases in between. CDR3 residues: CASSYVVTEAFF. CDR3 sequence (DNA): TGTGCCAGCAGCTATGTGGTAACTGAAGCTTTCTTT.

In DNA, the CDR3 is TGTGCCAGCTCACCGACAGGGGATGCAGATACGCAGTATTTT. Its protein is CASSPTGDADTQYF. This sequence joins TRBV18 and TRBJ2-3, with 8 bases identical to TRBD1. The CDR3 contains 14 residues. With 3 bases clipped from V and 4 bases from J, the junction kept 3 bases outside the gene matches. Germline V lookup: CDR1 KGHSH, CDR2 LQKENI.

V and J are TRBV10-1 and TRBJ1-6; no definite D call. There are 14 residues in the CDR3. Trimming removed 7 bases at V and 6 bases at J, with 13 bases between. Germline V lookup: CDR1 WNHNN, CDR2 SYGVQD (reference sequence). The CDR3 sequence: CASNPGIGNSPLHF. The CDR3, as DNA: TGCGCCAGCAACCCCGGTATCGGTAATTCACCCCTCCACTTT.

This clone was detected only a few times. The CDR3 spells CSVLGGQGLSEQYF. CDR3 nucleotide sequence: TGCAGCGTTCTAGGGGGACAGGGGCTGTCCGAGCAGTACTTC. The genes are TRBV29-1 and TRBJ2-7, with TRBD1 matching over 10 bases. The J segment lost 6 bases and the V segment lost 5 bases, leaving 10 bases of the junction unmatched. Germline assignment: CDR1 SQVTM and CDR2 ANQGSEA. The CDR3 runs 14 residues.

The gene calls are TRBV11-2 and TRBJ2-3; D perhaps matches TRBD2 (6 bases). V was shortened by 1 base and J by 8 bases, with 19 bases between the two germline ends. CDR3 length equals 16 residues. CDR1 is SGHAT, CDR2 FQNNGV, per germline. The CDR3: CASSLAASSGLGTQYF. CDR3 in DNA: TGTGCCAGCAGCTTAGCGGCTAGCTCGGGACTCGGTACGCAGTATTTT.

This chain links TRBV7-9 with TRBJ1-2; D is ambiguous. Germline assignment: CDR1 SEHNR and CDR2 FQNEAQ (reference sequence). There are 15 residues in the CDR3. Trimming shortened V by 1 base and J by 4 bases, and 13 bases separated the two germline ends. The CDR3 sequence: CASSLVLARSYGYTF. CDR3 nucleotides: TGTGCCAGCAGCTTAGTTTTAGCAAGGAGCTATGGCTACACCTTC.

This clone was counted a single time. The chain combines TRBV11-2 with TRBJ2-5, with TRBD2 as a possible D gene (5 bases). V shed 4 bases and J shed 0 bases, with 18 bases lying between them. From germline, CDR1 is SGHAT and CDR2 FQNNGV. The CDR3 runs 17 residues. The DNA for the CDR3 is TGTGCCAGCAGCTCTTATCCACTAAGCGGTAACCAAGAGACCCAGTACTTC. Amino acids: CASSSYPLSGNQETQYF.